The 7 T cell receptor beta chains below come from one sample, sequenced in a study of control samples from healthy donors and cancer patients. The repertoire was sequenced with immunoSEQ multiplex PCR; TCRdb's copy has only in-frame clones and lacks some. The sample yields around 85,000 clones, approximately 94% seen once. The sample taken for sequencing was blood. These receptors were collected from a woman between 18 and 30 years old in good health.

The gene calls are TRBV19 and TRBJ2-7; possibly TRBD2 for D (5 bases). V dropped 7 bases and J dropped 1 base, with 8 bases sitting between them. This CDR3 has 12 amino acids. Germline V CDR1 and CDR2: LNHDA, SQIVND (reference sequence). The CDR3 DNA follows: TGTGCCAGTAACGGGAATTCCTACGAGCAGTACTTC. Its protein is CASNGNSYEQYF.

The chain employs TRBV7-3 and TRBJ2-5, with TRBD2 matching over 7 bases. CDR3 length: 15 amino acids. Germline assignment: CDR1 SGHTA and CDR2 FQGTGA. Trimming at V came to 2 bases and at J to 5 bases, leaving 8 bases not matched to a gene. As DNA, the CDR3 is TGTGCCAGCAGCTTAGTGGCGGGGGTAGGCGAGACCCAGTACTTC. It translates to CASSLVAGVGETQYF.

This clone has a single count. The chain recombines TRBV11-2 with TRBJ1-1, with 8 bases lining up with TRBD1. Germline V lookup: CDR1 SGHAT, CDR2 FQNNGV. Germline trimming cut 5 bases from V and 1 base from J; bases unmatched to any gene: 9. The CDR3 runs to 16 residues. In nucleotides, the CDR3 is TGTGCCAGCAGCCCCGGGACAGGAGGTTGGAACACTGAAGCTTTCTTT. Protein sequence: CASSPGTGGWNTEAFF. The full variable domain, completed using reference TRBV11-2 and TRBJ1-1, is EAGVAQSPRYKIIEKRQSVAFWCNPISGHATLYWYQQILGQGPKLLIQFQNNGVVDDSQLPKDRFSAERLKGVDSTLKIQPAKLEDSAVYLCASSPGTGGWNTEAFFGQGTRLTVV.

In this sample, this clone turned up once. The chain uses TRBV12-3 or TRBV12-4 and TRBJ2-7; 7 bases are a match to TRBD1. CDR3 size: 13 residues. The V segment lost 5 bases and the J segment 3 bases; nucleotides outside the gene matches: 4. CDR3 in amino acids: CASSRQGFYEQYF. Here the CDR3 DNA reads TGTGCCAGCAGTCGACAGGGATTCTACGAGCAGTACTTC.

The CDR3 loop reads CASRGQGAHHSYEQYF. In nucleotides, the CDR3 is TGTGCCAGCAGAGGACAGGGGGCTCACCACTCCTACGAGCAGTACTTC. The chain combines TRBV27 with TRBJ2-7, with TRBD1 identical over 11 bases. CDR3 length equals 16 residues. Per germline, CDR1 MNHEY and CDR2 SMNVEV (reference sequence). Unmatched junction bases numbered 7, after V lost 6 bases and J lost 0 bases.

CDR3 sequence (DNA): TGTGCCAGCACCATATCAGGAGCCAGTCTTCGCTACACCTTC. It encodes CASTISGASLRYTF. J is TRBJ1-2 and V is TRBV2; the D is unclear. This CDR3 has 14 residues. Germline V gives CDR1 SNHLY, CDR2 FYNNEI. Trimming left V 7 bases short and J 9 bases short, with 21 bases between.

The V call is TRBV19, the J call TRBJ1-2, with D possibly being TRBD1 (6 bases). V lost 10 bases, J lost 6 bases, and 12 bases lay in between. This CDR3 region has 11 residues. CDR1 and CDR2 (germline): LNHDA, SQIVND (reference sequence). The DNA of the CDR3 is TGTGCCACCGCACAGGGAAATGGCTACACCTTC. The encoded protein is CATAQGNGYTF. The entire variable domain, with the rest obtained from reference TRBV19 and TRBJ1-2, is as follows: DGGITQSPKYLFRKEGQNVTLSCEQNLNHDAMYWYRQDPGQGLRLIYYSQIVNDFQKGDIAEGYSVSREKKESFPLTVTSAQKNPTAFYLCATAQGNGYTFGSGTRLTVV.